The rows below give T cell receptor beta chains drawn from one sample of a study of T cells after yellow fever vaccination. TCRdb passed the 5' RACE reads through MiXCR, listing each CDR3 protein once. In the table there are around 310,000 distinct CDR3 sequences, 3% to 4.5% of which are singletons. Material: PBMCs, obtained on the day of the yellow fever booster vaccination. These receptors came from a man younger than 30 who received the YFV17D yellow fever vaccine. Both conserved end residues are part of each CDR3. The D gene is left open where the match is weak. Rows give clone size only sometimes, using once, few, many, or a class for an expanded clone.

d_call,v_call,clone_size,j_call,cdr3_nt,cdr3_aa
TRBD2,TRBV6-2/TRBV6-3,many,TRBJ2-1,TGTGCCAGCTCTCGCCGCGGGGGTATGAGGAATGAGCAGTTCTTC,CASSRRGGMRNEQFF
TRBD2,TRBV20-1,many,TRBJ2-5,TGCAGTGCTAGCGTTGCGGGGGGCCCAGAGACCCAGTACTTC,CSASVAGGPETQYF
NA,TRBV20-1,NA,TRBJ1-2,TGCAGTGCTGGGCTTACAGGACGCTATGGCTACACCTTC,CSAGLTGRYGYTF
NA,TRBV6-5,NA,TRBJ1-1,TGTGCCAGCAGTTATAGAGAAGGCACTGAAGCTTTCTTT,CASSYREGTEAFF
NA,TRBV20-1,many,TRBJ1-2,TGCAGTGCTACCCGTGGGGCAACCACGACCTATGGCTACACCTTC,CSATRGATTTYGYTF
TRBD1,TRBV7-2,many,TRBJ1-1,TGTGCCAGCAGCTCCCGGACAGGGCTGAGTTTATGGGTCTTT,CASSSRTGLSLWVF
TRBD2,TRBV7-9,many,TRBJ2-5,TGTGCCAGCAGCCTAAAGGTCGGGGGGAAAGAGACCCAGTACTTC,CASSLKVGGKETQYF
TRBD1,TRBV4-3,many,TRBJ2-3,TGCGCCAGCAGCCGCGACAGGGGGCGCACAGATACGCAGTATTTT,CASSRDRGRTDTQYF
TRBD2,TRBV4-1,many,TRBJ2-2,TGCGCCAGCAGCCGCCCACTAGGACTAGCGGGGGCGAACACCGGGGAGCTGTTTTTT,CASSRPLGLAGANTGELFF
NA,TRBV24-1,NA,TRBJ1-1,TGTGCCACCAGTGATGGGGACACTGAAGCTTTCTTT,CATSDGDTEAFF
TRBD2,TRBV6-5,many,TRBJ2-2,TGTGCCAGCACGTTTTCCCAGACTAGCGGGACCGGGGAGCTGTTTTTT,CASTFSQTSGTGELFF
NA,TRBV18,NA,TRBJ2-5,TGTGCCAGCTCACCAACCCCCTCGGGGCAAGAGACCCAGTACTTC,CASSPTPSGQETQYF
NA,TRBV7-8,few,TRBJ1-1,TGTGCCAGCAGCCTACCCCAGGGGCCGGGCACTGAAGCTTTCTTT,CASSLPQGPGTEAFF
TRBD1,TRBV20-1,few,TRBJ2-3,TGCAGTGGAGGAGACAGGGCGTCTATCCCAGATACGCAGTATTTT,CSGGDRASIPDTQYF
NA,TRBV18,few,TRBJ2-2,TGTGCCAGCTCACCACCGTGGCAAACGAACACCGGGGAGCTGTTTTTT,CASSPPWQTNTGELFF
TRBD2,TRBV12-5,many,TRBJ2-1,TGTGCTAGTGGTTTTAGCGGGGGACGCCGGGCAGAATACTACAATGAGCAGTTCTTC,CASGFSGGRRAEYYNEQFF
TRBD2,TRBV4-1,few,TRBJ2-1,TGCGCCAGCAGCTACCAGACTAGCGGGGGTCACTCCTACAATGAGCAGTTCTTC,CASSYQTSGGHSYNEQFF
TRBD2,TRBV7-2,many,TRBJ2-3,TGTGCCAGCAGCTTAGCTAGGGGTCCGGGACTAAACACAGATACGCAGTATTTT,CASSLARGPGLNTDTQYF
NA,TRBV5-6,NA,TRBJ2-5,TGTGCCAGCAGCTATTTAAGGGGTTACGAGACCCAGTACTTC,CASSYLRGYETQYF
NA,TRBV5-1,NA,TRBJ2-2,TGCGCCAGCAGCTTCGGGCCGGTAGGCACCGGGGAGCTGTTTTTT,CASSFGPVGTGELFF
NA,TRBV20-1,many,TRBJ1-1,TGCAGTGCTAGACCCAGCCCGAACACTGAAGCTTTCTTT,CSARPSPNTEAFF
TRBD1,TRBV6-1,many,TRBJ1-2,TGTGCCAGCAATCCAGGGGGGTATGGCTACACCTTC,CASNPGGYGYTF
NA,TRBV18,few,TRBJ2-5,TGTGCCAGCTCTCCCTGGGAACAGCAAGAGACCCAGTACTTC,CASSPWEQQETQYF
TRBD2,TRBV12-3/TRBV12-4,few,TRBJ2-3,TGTGCCAGCAGTCCCCTGGGACTAGCGGGGGGGCCAAGGGATACGCAGTATTTT,CASSPLGLAGGPRDTQYF
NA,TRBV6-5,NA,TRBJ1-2,TGTGCCAGCAGTTACGGGCAGGCCATCTCCTATGGCTACACCTTC,CASSYGQAISYGYTF
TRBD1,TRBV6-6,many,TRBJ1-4,TGTGCCAGCATCAAGGGACAGCCAACTAATGAAAAACTGTTTTTT,CASIKGQPTNEKLFF
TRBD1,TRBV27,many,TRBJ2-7,TGTGCCAGCAGTTTATGGGACAGCTCCTACGAGCAGTACTTC,CASSLWDSSYEQYF
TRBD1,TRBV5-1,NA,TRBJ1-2,TGCGCCAGCAGCTCCACCGGACAGGTTTTTTCCACCTTC,CASSSTGQVFSTF
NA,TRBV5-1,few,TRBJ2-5,TGCGCCAGCAGCTTTATGGGGACAACCCAAGAGACCCAGTACTTC,CASSFMGTTQETQYF
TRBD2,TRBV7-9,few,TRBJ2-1,TGTGCCAGCAGTAGCGGGGGCCGGGGCAATGAGCAGTTCTTC,CASSSGGRGNEQFF
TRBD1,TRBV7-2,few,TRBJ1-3,TGTGCCAGCAGCTCCAGGACAGGGGGCTCTGGAAACACCATATATTTT,CASSSRTGGSGNTIYF
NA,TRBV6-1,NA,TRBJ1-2,TGTGCCACCAACTATGGCTACACCTTC,CATNYGYTF
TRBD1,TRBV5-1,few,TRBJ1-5,TGCGCCAGCAGCTTCGCAGGGGGTAACCAGCCCCAGCATTTT,CASSFAGGNQPQHF
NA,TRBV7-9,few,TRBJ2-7,TGTGCCAGCAGCTTAAATATCTACGAGCAGTACTTC,CASSLNIYEQYF
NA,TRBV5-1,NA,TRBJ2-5,TGCGCCAGCAGCCCGGCAGGGTTTGAGACCCAGTACTTC,CASSPAGFETQYF
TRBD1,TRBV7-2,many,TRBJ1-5,TGTGCCAGCAGCTCGGACAGGGACCAGCCCCAGCATTTT,CASSSDRDQPQHF
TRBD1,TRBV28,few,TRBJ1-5,TGTGCCAGCAGTTTGAGGGGACAGGGCGGCAATCAGCCCCAGCATTTT,CASSLRGQGGNQPQHF
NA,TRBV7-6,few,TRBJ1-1,TGTGCCAGCAGCCCCACGGTGGGCACTGAAGCTTTCTTT,CASSPTVGTEAFF
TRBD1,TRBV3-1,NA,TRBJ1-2,TGTGCCAGCAGCCCTTGGACAGGGTTTAACTATGGCTACACCTTC,CASSPWTGFNYGYTF
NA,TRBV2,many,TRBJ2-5,TGTGCCAGCAGTCTTACCCTGAGCGCGGCTACCGAAGAGACCCAGTACTTC,CASSLTLSAATEETQYF
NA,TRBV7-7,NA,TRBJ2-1,TGTGCCAGCAGCTTAGGGCCGAAGGGTGAGCAGTTCTTC,CASSLGPKGEQFF
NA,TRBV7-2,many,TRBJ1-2,TGTGCCAGCAGCTTAGTTGGTCCACTCTACACCTTC,CASSLVGPLYTF
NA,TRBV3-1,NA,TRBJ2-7,TGTGCCAGCAGCCAAGATGAGGTCTCCTACGAGCAGTACTTC,CASSQDEVSYEQYF
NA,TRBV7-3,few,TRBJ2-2,TGTGCCAGCAGCTTGGGATTCTACGGGGAGCTGTTTTTT,CASSLGFYGELFF
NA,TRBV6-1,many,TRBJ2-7,TGTGCCAGCACGGAAAGGGAACTCTACGGCGATCCGGAGCAGTACTTC,CASTERELYGDPEQYF
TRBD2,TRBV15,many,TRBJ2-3,TGTGCCACCAGGCCGCGGGGGGGTAGCACAGATACGCAGTATTTT,CATRPRGGSTDTQYF
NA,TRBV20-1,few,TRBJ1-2,TGCAGTGCTAGACCCAGCGGGGTGACTAACTATGGCTACACCTTC,CSARPSGVTNYGYTF
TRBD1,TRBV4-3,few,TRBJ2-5,TGCGCCAGCAGCCGGGGACAGGGTTATCAAGAGACCCAGTACTTC,CASSRGQGYQETQYF
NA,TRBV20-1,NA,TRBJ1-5,TGCAGTGCTGCCAGGGGACCCCCCTATAGCAATCAGCCCCAGCATTTT,CSAARGPPYSNQPQHF
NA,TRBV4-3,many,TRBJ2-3,TGCGCCACTTCGGACGTTCTCACAGATACGCAGTATTTT,CATSDVLTDTQYF
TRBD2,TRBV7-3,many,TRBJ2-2,TGTGCCAGCAGCCTCCTTAGCGGGGGCACCGGGGAGCTGTTTTTT,CASSLLSGGTGELFF
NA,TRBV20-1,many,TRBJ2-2,TGCAGTGCTAGCCTCCGGCGCGGCACCGGGGAGCTGTTTTTT,CSASLRRGTGELFF
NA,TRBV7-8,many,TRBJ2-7,TGTGCCAGCAGTTTAATAGGGGCGAGCTACGAGCAGTACTTC,CASSLIGASYEQYF
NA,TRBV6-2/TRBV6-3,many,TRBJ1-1,TGTGCCAGCAGTTCCAGGAGGGCGGTGAACACTGAAGCTTTCTTT,CASSSRRAVNTEAFF
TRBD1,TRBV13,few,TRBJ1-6,TGTGCCAGCAGCTTACAAGGACAGGGAGTAGGGTATTCACCCCTCCACTTT,CASSLQGQGVGYSPLHF